This T cell receptor (beta chain) was captured by sequencing in a study of blood T cells in healthy people across ages. Regarding the study as a whole: Unknown CMV status may confound age-related changes in expanded clones. Both higher diversity and more naive CD4+ cells marked long-lived donors when set against aged donors.

The CDR3 runs 15 residues. Trimming removed 1 base from V and 1 base from J; junction bases left unmatched: 6. Looked up from germline, CDR1 is DFQATT and CDR2 is SNEGSKA (reference sequence). Every sample had a minimum of 6.5 million PBMCs isolated. A second PCR, run for about 6 to 12 cycles, used a sample-barcoded 5' primer plus a J-beta primer mix. Tags on each cDNA molecule came from a template-switch adaptor with 12 random nucleotides. MiXCR was run by TCRdb on the 5' RACE reads, yielding one entry per CDR3 protein. This table holds hundreds of thousands of distinct CDR3 sequences, over 45% found once. This clonotype was seen a few times. No antigen is known for it.

The specimen sequenced was blood. This receptor was taken from a woman aged 55-69 years in good health. This chain connects TRBV20-1 to TRBJ2-5, with 7 bases lining up with TRBD2. The CDR3 nucleotides read TGCAGTGCTAGAGTGCCCGGGGAGGGCCAAGAGACCCAGTACTTC. Protein: CSARVPGEGQETQYF.